This T cell receptor (beta chain) was sequenced during a study of shared T cell receptors in the human thymus. This clone was seen a few times. Trimming took off 0 bases at V and 2 bases at J, with 11 bases between the two ends. This CDR3 is 15 amino acids long. From germline, CDR1 is SNHLY and CDR2 FYNNEI. Assay used: immunoSEQ multiplex PCR; TCRdb lists only in-frame clones, some missing. Altogether under 700,000 clones are present, approximately 80% being singletons, with the ten largest covering more than 0.01%. The same sample was also used in a study of human thymus T cells.

This receptor was obtained from a boy younger than two with a congenital heart defect. Sequencing was performed on thymocytes. The genes are TRBV2 and TRBJ2-7; D gene ambiguous. The DNA of the CDR3 is TGTGCCAGCAGTGAAGCGCGTTCCCGTCCCTACGAGCAGTACTTC. The encoded protein is CASSEARSRPYEQYF.